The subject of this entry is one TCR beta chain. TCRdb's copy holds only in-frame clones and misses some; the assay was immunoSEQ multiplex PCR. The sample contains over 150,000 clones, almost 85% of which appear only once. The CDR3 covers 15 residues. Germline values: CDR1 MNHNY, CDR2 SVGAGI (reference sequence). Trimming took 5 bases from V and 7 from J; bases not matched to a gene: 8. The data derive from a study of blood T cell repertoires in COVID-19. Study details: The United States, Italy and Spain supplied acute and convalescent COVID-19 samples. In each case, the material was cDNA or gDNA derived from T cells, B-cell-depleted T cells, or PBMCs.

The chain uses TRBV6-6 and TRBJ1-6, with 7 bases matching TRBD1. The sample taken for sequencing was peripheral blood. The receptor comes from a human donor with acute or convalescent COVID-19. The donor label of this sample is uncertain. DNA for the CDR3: TGTGCCAGCAGTAACACGGGACAGCCGAATTCACCCCTCCACTTT. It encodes CASSNTGQPNSPLHF.